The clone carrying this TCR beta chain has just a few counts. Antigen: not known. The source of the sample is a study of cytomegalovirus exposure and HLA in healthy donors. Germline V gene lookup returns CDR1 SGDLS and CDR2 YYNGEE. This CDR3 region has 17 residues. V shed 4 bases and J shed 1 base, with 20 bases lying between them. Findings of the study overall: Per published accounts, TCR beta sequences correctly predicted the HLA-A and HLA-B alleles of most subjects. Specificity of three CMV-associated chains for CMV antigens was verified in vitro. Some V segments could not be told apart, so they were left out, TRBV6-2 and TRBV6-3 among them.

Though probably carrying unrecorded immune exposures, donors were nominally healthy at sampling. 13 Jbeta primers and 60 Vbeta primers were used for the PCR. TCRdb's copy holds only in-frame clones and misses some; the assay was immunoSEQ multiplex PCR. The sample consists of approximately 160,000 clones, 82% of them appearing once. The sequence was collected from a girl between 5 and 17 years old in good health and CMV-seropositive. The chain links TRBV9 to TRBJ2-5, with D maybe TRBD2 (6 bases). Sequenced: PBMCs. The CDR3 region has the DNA TGTGCCAGCAGCCGCCTTTCTAGCGCCTCGGGCCAAGAGACCCAGTACTTC. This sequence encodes CASSRLSSASGQETQYF.